This is a list of T cell receptor beta chains from one sample in a study of blood T cell repertoires in COVID-19. Assay used: immunoSEQ multiplex PCR; TCRdb lists only in-frame clones, some missing. The profile shows tens of thousands of clones, approximately 91% of them singletons. The material sequenced was peripheral blood. The receptors stem from a woman over 75 with acute or convalescent COVID-19. The CDR3 runs from the conserved cysteine through the conserved F or W. The order of the fields is CDR3 DNA, CDR3 protein, clone size, D gene, J gene, V gene. A D gene is named only where the DNA matches it firmly. Clone size, where shown, is once, few, many, or a class for clones that have expanded.

TGCAGCGGGATTCGGCAGGGGGTATCCTACGAGCAGTACTTC	CSGIRQGVSYEQYF	NA	TRBD1	TRBJ2-7	TRBV29-1
TGTGCCAGCAGCTTAGCCGGGCAGCCCCAGCATTTT	CASSLAGQPQHF	NA	NA	TRBJ1-5	TRBV7-9
TGTGCCAGCCGATCCCCGGGAGGGGTAAATTCACCCCTCCACTTT	CASRSPGGVNSPLHF	NA	NA	TRBJ1-6	TRBV25-1
TGTGCCAGCAGGCCGGATGAGGACAGGGGGCTCGAGCAGTACTTC	CASRPDEDRGLEQYF	NA	TRBD1	TRBJ2-7	TRBV6-5
TGTGCCAGTCTTAAAGGACTGGCATACGGGGAGCTGTTTTTT	CASLKGLAYGELFF	NA	NA	TRBJ2-2	TRBV19
TGCGCCAGCAGCTTACGCCCGGGACAGTTCACTGAAGCTTTCTTT	CASSLRPGQFTEAFF	NA	TRBD1	TRBJ1-1	TRBV5-1
TGCGCCAGCAGCCAAGACTACGGACAGAAAAATAACTATGGCTACACCTTC	CASSQDYGQKNNYGYTF	NA	NA	TRBJ1-2	TRBV4-3
TGCGCCAGCAGCCCAGGCGGGGGGTATGGCTACACCTTC	CASSPGGGYGYTF	NA	NA	TRBJ1-2	TRBV5-1
TGTGCCACCAGTGATCCGACCCGCGGCTATGGCTACACCTTC	CATSDPTRGYGYTF	NA	NA	TRBJ1-2	TRBV24-1
TGTGCCAGCAGCCAGGGACAGGGCGCTGAAAAACTGTTTTTT	CASSQGQGAEKLFF	NA	TRBD1	TRBJ1-4	TRBV3-1/TRBV3-2
TGTGCCAGCTCACCCTCGACAGATACGCAGTATTTT	CASSPSTDTQYF	NA	NA	TRBJ2-3	TRBV18
TGTGCCACCAGCAGAGATCAGGCGGTACAAGCCAGGGCCAAAGAGACCCAGTACTTC	CATSRDQAVQARAKETQYF	NA	NA	TRBJ2-5	TRBV15
TGCAGTGCTAGTGGGAGCCAGCTCTATAATTCACCCCTCCACTTT	CSASGSQLYNSPLHF	once	NA	TRBJ1-6	TRBV20-1
TGCGCCAGCAAATCGACTGTTATAGGGAGATCAACAACTAATGAAAAACTGTTTTTT	CASKSTVIGRSTTNEKLFF	NA	NA	TRBJ1-4	TRBV10-1
TGTGCCATCAACAGACAGGGGGCGTCATTCTCTGAAGCTTTCTTT	CAINRQGASFSEAFF	NA	TRBD1	TRBJ1-1	TRBV10-3
TGTGCCAGCAGCTTGAGCGGGAGGGCTAACTATGGCTACACCTTC	CASSLSGRANYGYTF	NA	NA	TRBJ1-2	TRBV5-4
TGTGCCAGCAGCGTAGCTTCGGCAGGGGCCTACGAGCAGTACTTC	CASSVASAGAYEQYF	NA	NA	TRBJ2-7	TRBV9
TGTGCCACCGGGACTAGCGGAACCTACGAGCAGTACTTC	CATGTSGTYEQYF	NA	TRBD2	TRBJ2-7	TRBV10-3
TGTGCCACCAGCAGAGATAGGGGCAATGAGCAGTTCTTC	CATSRDRGNEQFF	NA	NA	TRBJ2-1	TRBV15
TGTGCCAGCAGTCCCTCCCGGACTAGCGCGCCCTACGAGCAGTACTTC	CASSPSRTSAPYEQYF	NA	TRBD2	TRBJ2-7	TRBV7-2
TGTGCCAGCAGCTTGATCACGGGCTTTGCGGGAGCTAACAGCGGGGAGCTGTTTTTT	CASSLITGFAGANSGELFF	NA	TRBD2	TRBJ2-2	TRBV5-8
TGTGCCAGCAGCTTGGGGGCTAGCGGGAGGAATGAGCAGTTCTTC	CASSLGASGRNEQFF	NA	TRBD2	TRBJ2-1	TRBV5-4
TGTGCCAGCAGACGCGGGGGATCGGAGACCCAGTACTTC	CASRRGGSETQYF	once	TRBD2	TRBJ2-5	TRBV7-2
TGTGCCAGTACCGCCGCGGGGGGTGGTGGAAACACCATATATTTT	CASTAAGGGGNTIYF	NA	NA	TRBJ1-3	TRBV19
TGTGCCAGCAACCCATCGGGGGGTACCTACGAGCAGTACTTC	CASNPSGGTYEQYF	NA	TRBD2	TRBJ2-7	TRBV6-2/TRBV6-3
TGCGCCAGCAGCTTGGGGGACAGGACCGGGGCCAACGTCCTGACTTTC	CASSLGDRTGANVLTF	once	TRBD1	TRBJ2-6	TRBV5-1
TGTGCCAGCACCCGGGACAGGTTTCGGTCCACCTCTGGAAACACCATATATTTT	CASTRDRFRSTSGNTIYF	once	TRBD1	TRBJ1-3	TRBV7-9
TGTGCCAGCTCACCTCCCAGGGGTACTTCAAACACTGAAGCTTTCTTT	CASSPPRGTSNTEAFF	few	NA	TRBJ1-1	TRBV18
TGTGCCAGCTCACCACGGGGGGGGCAAACGCGGCCCCAGCATTTT	CASSPRGGQTRPQHF	NA	NA	TRBJ1-5	TRBV18
TGTGCCAGTAGTATAATAGGACCGGGACTAGCGGGTCGGAGCTCCTACAATGAGCAGTTCTTC	CASSIIGPGLAGRSSYNEQFF	NA	TRBD2	TRBJ2-1	TRBV19
TGTGCCAGCAGCTTAGATCTTGCTAGCCCTATATACAATGAGCAGTTCTTC	CASSLDLASPIYNEQFF	once	NA	TRBJ2-1	TRBV11-2
TGTGCCAGCAGCTCCGGACGGGTCCCGGGATATAATTCACCCCTCCACTTT	CASSSGRVPGYNSPLHF	NA	NA	TRBJ1-6	TRBV11-3
TGTGCCAGCTCACCAAATCCTAGCGGGTCCTACGAGCAGTACTTC	CASSPNPSGSYEQYF	NA	TRBD2	TRBJ2-7	TRBV18
TGTGCCACCAGCAGAGAACGGCAAGAGACCCAGTACTTC	CATSRERQETQYF	NA	NA	TRBJ2-5	TRBV15
TGTGCCAGTAGTATAGGCTTCCGAGCGGATACGCAGTATTTT	CASSIGFRADTQYF	NA	NA	TRBJ2-3	TRBV19
TGTGCCACCAGTGAAGCCGGACTAGCGGGAGTCACAGATACGCAGTATTTT	CATSEAGLAGVTDTQYF	NA	TRBD2	TRBJ2-3	TRBV24-1
TGTGCCAGCAGCGAAGGACAGCCGAACACTGAAGCTTTCTTT	CASSEGQPNTEAFF	few	NA	TRBJ1-1	TRBV7-9
TGTGCCAGCAGTGAAGCGGCCAGGGGGCGGACTGAAGCTTTCTTT	CASSEAARGRTEAFF	NA	TRBD1	TRBJ1-1	TRBV6-1
TGTGCCAGCAGCTTGGACTACACAGATACGCAGTATTTT	CASSLDYTDTQYF	NA	NA	TRBJ2-3	TRBV5-6
TGTGCCAGCAGTTCTGGACAGGGAAACTATGGCTACACCTTC	CASSSGQGNYGYTF	once	TRBD1	TRBJ1-2	TRBV11-3